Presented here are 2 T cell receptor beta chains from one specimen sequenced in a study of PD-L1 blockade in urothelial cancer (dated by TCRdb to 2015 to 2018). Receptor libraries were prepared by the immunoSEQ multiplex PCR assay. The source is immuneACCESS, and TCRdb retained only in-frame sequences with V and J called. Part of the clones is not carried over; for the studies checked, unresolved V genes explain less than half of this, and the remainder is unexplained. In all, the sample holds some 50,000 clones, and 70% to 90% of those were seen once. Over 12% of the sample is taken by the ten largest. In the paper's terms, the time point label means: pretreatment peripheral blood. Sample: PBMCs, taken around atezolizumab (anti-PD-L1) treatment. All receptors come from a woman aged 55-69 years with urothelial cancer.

The chain's CDR3 is CASTPRRVEGFETQYF. The CDR3 nucleotides read TGTGCCAGTACCCCGAGGAGGGTTGAGGGCTTCGAGACCCAGTACTTC. The V and J genes are TRBV19 and TRBJ2-5; D may be TRBD2 (6 bases). V was pared by 7 bases and J by 5 bases, with 23 bases between. Germline V gene lookup returns CDR1 LNHDA and CDR2 SQIVND (reference sequence). The CDR3 sequence is 16 residues long. The full variable domain, with the rest looked up from reference TRBV19 and TRBJ2-5, is DGGITQSPKYLFRKEGQNVTLSCEQNLNHDAMYWYRQDPGQGLRLIYYSQIVNDFQKGDIAEGYSVSREKKESFPLTVTSAQKNPTAFYLCASTPRRVEGFETQYFGPGTRLLVL.

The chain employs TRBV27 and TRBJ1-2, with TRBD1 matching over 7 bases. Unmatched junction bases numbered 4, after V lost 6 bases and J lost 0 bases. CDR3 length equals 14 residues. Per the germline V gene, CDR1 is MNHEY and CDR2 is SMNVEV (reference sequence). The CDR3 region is CASRNRGANYGYTF. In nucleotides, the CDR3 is TGTGCCAGCAGGAACAGGGGAGCTAACTATGGCTACACCTTC.